The entry below gives a single T cell receptor beta chain sequence along with its context. The antigen this receptor binds is unknown. Base qualities are not provided; no much larger clone lies one nucleotide away. Library preparation employed the immunoSEQ multiplex PCR assay. Roughly 10^5 TCR templates per sample were assayed on the deep sequencing platform. Genomic DNA extracted from sorted T cells was used for TCRbeta CDR3 sequencing. As for how the authors treated the data: The R programming language was used for clonal analysis of the TCRbeta CDR3 data. Comparing unstimulated samples against CFSE-low samples taken after the reaction was how alloreactive CD4+ and CD8+ clones were defined. Alloreactive CD4+ clones were assigned to regulatory or non-regulatory origin by matching sequences to sorted unstimulated Treg and non-Treg repertoires. TCRdb retrieved this table from immuneACCESS and kept in-frame rearrangements only. Not all clones are present; in checked studies, unresolved V genes account for under half, and no reason is known for the remainder. The DNA gave D and trimming, while V, J and clone size come from that table. The sample table records tens of thousands of clones; roughly 96% of these occur just once. The ten largest make up under 0.04% of the sample.

Additional sequencing covered unstimulated subsets from three donor pairs, namely CD8+ effector memory, CD4+ naive, CD8+ TEMRA, CD4+ memory and CD8+ naive. Sorted unstimulated T cells, along with proliferating T cells recovered from mixed lymphocyte reactions, underwent TCRbeta CDR3 sequencing. Fresh whole blood from more than 8 HLA-typed healthy donors was used as the source from which PBMCs were isolated. The CDR3 covers 16 residues, taking in both the cysteine and the phenylalanine. Only the CDR3 part of the read is kept: 48 bases, read in frame from the first base. CDR1 and CDR2 (SGDLS, YYNGEE) derive from the germline V gene. Trimming costs V 2 bases and J 2 bases, and their ends lie 16 bases apart. This sample is drawn from a study of siplizumab effects on memory and regulatory T cells (dated by TCRdb to 2018 to 2020). Looking at the study overall: The effect of the anti-CD2 antibody siplizumab on alloreactive T-cell subsets was examined in allogeneic mixed lymphocyte reactions constructed from human PBMCs.

The investigation overall reported the following: The suppressive function of proliferating Tregs from siplizumab cultures was not functionally confirmed. A naive or memory phenotype could not be assigned to roughly 75-96% of proliferating CD4+ or CD8+ clones. Unstimulated naive T cells appeared to be more diverse than memory T cells, and naive cells seemed to make a substantial contribution to the alloresponse. Because sequences below about 10^-5 frequency were poorly captured, only a minor fraction of alloreactive clones could be mapped to unstimulated subsets. Among mappable alloreactive CD4+ clones, the Treg-derived fraction averaged about 70% with siplizumab versus 25% to 30% in control reactions. Siplizumab significantly reduced the cumulative frequency of alloreactive sequences traceable to unstimulated CD4+ memory T cells.

The sequence links TRBV9 to TRBJ2-5; TRBD2 is a weak D gene call, 5 bases matching. The sequence came from a human donor in good health. The sequenced material came from naive CD4+ T cells sorted from blood. The sample's cell subset or site, from its label and the paper: unstimulated naive T cells. The base sequence is TGTGCCAGCAGCGTCGGTGGAGGAACGGCTCAAGAGACCCAGTACTTC. Translated, it gives CASSVGGGTAQETQYF.